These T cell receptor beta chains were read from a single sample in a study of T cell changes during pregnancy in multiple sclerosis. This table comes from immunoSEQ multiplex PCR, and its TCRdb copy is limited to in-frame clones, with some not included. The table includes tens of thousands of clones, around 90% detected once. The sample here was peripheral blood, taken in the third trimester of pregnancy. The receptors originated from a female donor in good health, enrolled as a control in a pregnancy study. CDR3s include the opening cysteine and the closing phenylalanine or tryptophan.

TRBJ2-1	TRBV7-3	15	CASSLIAGGRHEQFF
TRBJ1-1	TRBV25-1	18	CASSEYGSGSGKNTEAFF
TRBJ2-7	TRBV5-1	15	CASSMESGRGSEQYF
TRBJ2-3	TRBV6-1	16	CASSVEPGLPTDTQYF
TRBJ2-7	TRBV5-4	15	CASSFADRGVVEQYF
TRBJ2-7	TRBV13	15	CASSLGTGGFYEQYF
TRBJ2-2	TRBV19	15	CASSMSNREAGELFF
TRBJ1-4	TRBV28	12	CAARGGGEKLFF
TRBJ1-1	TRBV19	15	CASSIGREGNTEAFF
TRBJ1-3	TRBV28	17	CASSYRTALRLGNTIYF
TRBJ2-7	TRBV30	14	CAWSVGGSMYEQYF
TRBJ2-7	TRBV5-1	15	CASSYGTGVSYEQYF
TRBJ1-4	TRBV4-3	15	CASSDRSRGQEKLFF
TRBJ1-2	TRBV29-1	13	CSALGQGAEGYTF
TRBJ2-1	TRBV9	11	CASGFRNEQFF
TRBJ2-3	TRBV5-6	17	CASSLVISALRTDTQYF
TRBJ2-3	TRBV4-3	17	CASSQDLGGKGTDTQYF
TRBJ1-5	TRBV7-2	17	CASSLDNRGIRNQPQHF